This T cell receptor (beta chain) was identified during a study of T cell responses to AZD1222 COVID-19 vaccine. In this sample, this clone turned up once. Its antigen is unknown. Assay used: immunoSEQ multiplex PCR; TCRdb lists only in-frame clones, some missing. This sample has around 130,000 clones; about 90% occur once, and the top ten carry 7.5% to 8%. General study results and limits: Dominant at 160-218 and 743-854, vaccine-associated CD4 TCRs also spanned spike. Clonal diversity was possibly underestimated; the donors were predominantly white British and more often female.

V was pared by 0 bases and J by 0 bases, with 9 bases between. CDR3 size: 15 residues. Germline CDR1 and CDR2: SGDLS and YYNGEE. This material consisted of peripheral blood, taken 28 days after the second dose of the MenACWY control vaccine. V usage is TRBV9 and J usage is TRBJ1-1; possible D gene TRBD1, 5 bases. This clonotype was sampled from an adult who received the MenACWY meningococcal vaccine as a control. The CDR3 DNA reads as TGTGCCAGCAGCGTAGGTCCGGACATGAACACTGAAGCTTTCTTT. It encodes CASSVGPDMNTEAFF.